A few counts support the clone carrying this T cell receptor (beta chain). This sample was taken from a study of shared clonotypes between healthy human individuals. In the study overall: CD4 naive and memory got three plates each, CD8 naive two, CD8 memory one.

The junction had 7 bases not matched to a gene; V was cut back by 0 bases and J by 8 bases. The CDR3 contains 15 residues. Germline V gene data show CDR1 as SGHAT and CDR2 as FQNNGV. A CD45RA+ naive subset and a CD45RA-negative memory subset were split from CD4+ cells. Researchers divided each subset's genomic DNA evenly across several immunoSEQ plates. On sorted subsets, replicate PCRs used 150 to 250 ng DNA, or approximately 33,000 T cell genomes. Profiled with immunoSEQ multiplex PCR; TCRdb holds only in-frame clones, not every one. Of 2 million to 2.5 million clones listed, roughly 93% are singletons.

Source material: naive CD4+ T cells from PBMCs. Subset meaning: CD45RA+ positively selected. The origin of this receptor is a man between 18 and 35 years old in good health. Some clones in this sample may be carry-over from other donors' samples. The rearrangement uses TRBV11-2 and TRBJ2-1; 7 bases align to TRBD2. The CDR3 bases are TGTGCCAGCAGCTTAGATGGACTAGGTATCGATGAGCAGTTCTTC. This translates into CASSLDGLGIDEQFF.